Presented here are 28 T cell receptor beta chains from one specimen sequenced in a study of cytomegalovirus exposure and HLA in healthy donors. A multiplex PCR was run with 60 Vbeta primers and 13 Jbeta primers. The assay was immunoSEQ multiplex PCR, and TCRdb's table has in-frame clones only and misses some. The sample holds 100,000 to 150,000 clones. Sequenced input: PBMCs. The receptors were sampled from a man younger than 45 in good health and CMV-seronegative.

The V call is TRBV28, the J call TRBJ1-4; D unresolved. The ends were cut back, 4 bases at V and 0 bases at J, with 3 bases in the middle. The CDR3 length is 13 residues. Germline V CDR1 and CDR2: MDHEN, SYDVKM. The CDR3 DNA follows: TGTGCCAGCAGTTCAGCAACTAATGAAAAACTGTTTTTT. It encodes CASSSATNEKLFF.

The gene calls are TRBV29-1 and TRBJ1-1, with 10 positions matching TRBD1. Trimming at V came to 0 bases and at J to 2 bases, leaving 9 bases not matched to a gene. In germline, CDR1 is SQVTM, CDR2 ANQGSEA. This CDR3 is 17 amino acids long. In nucleotides, the CDR3 is TGCAGCGTTGAAGATCTAAAGACAGGGGGCGAAAACACTGAAGCTTTCTTT. This codes for CSVEDLKTGGENTEAFF.

A remark on this clone: Other DNA sequences within the sample encode an identical CDR3. This chain links TRBV28 with TRBJ1-5; D possibly corresponds to TRBD1 (5 bases). V was clipped by 6 bases and J by 2 bases, with 14 bases between them. This CDR3 comprises 15 residues. Looked up from germline, CDR1 is MDHEN and CDR2 is SYDVKM. CDR3 in DNA: TGTGCCAGCAGCCCGGACACCCTGGGCAATCAGCCCCAGCATTTT. This encodes CASSPDTLGNQPQHF. The full variable domain, in which reference TRBV28 and TRBJ1-5 provide the parts outside the CDR3, is DVKVTQSSRYLVKRTGEKVFLECVQDMDHENMFWYRQDPGLGLRLIYFSYDVKMKEKGDIPEGYSVSREKKERFSLILESASTNQTSMYLCASSPDTLGNQPQHFGDGTRLSIL.

The chain recombines TRBV7-9 with TRBJ2-7; a weak D match, TRBD2 (5 bases). CDR3 size: 16 residues. The germline V gene has CDR1 SEHNR and CDR2 FQNEAQ (reference sequence). The ends were cut back, 4 bases at V and 5 bases at J, with 21 bases in the middle. CDR3 residues: CASSSPASTRPHEQYF. CDR3 sequence (DNA): TGTGCCAGCAGCTCCCCCGCTAGCACCCGCCCACACGAGCAGTACTTC.

The CDR3 bases are TGTGCCAGCAGCTCGGACAGGGGGCGATGGACTGAAGCTTTCTTT. Residues: CASSSDRGRWTEAFF. The rearrangement links TRBV7-8 to TRBJ1-1; 11 positions match TRBD1. The ends lost 4 bases at V and 5 bases at J; junction bases unmatched: 6. The germline CDR1 and CDR2 sequences are SGHVS and FQNEAQ. This CDR3 region has 15 residues.

V and J are TRBV25-1 and TRBJ1-1; 7 nucleotides match TRBD1. The CDR3 consists of 13 residues. Germline V gene sequence: CDR1 MGHDK, CDR2 SYGVNS. Losses at the gene ends were 3 bases for V and 6 bases for J; bases not matched to a gene: 4. Written as DNA, the CDR3 is TGTGCCAGCAGTGAGGGACAGAGTCCTGAAGCTTTCTTT. Translation gives CASSEGQSPEAFF.

CDR3 protein: CAGGLTGGPSYNEQFF. The CDR3 DNA is TGTGCCGGGGGACTAACGGGAGGGCCCTCCTACAATGAGCAGTTCTTC. V usage is TRBV30 and J usage is TRBJ2-1; 8 bases map to TRBD2. Germline lookup yields CDR1 GTSNPN and CDR2 SVGIG (reference sequence). V shed 8 bases and J 0 bases; nucleotides not matched to a gene: 12. The CDR3 has 16 residues.

The chain carries TRBV30 and TRBJ2-1, with 9 nucleotides matching TRBD1. Germline lookup yields CDR1 GTSNPN and CDR2 SVGIG (reference sequence). This CDR3 comprises 15 residues. V lost 6 bases, J lost 8 bases, and 14 bases stayed unmatched. CDR3 in amino acids: CACGDPGQGYDEQFF. Here the CDR3 DNA reads TGTGCCTGTGGGGACCCGGGACAGGGTTACGATGAGCAGTTCTTC.

This chain connects TRBV29-1 to TRBJ1-1, with D maybe TRBD1 (6 bases). Germline-derived CDR1 and CDR2 are SQVTM and ANQGSEA. CDR3 length: 12 amino acids. Trimming shortened V by 4 bases and J by 9 bases, and 15 bases separated the two germline ends. This CDR3 reads CSVVAGAPQAFF. CDR3 DNA: TGCAGCGTTGTTGCGGGGGCGCCCCAAGCTTTCTTT.

This chain uses TRBV5-1 with TRBJ1-1; TRBD1 might be the D (6 bases). The CDR3 runs 16 residues. V was shortened by 4 bases and J by 2 bases, with 18 bases between the two germline ends. The V gene's germline CDR1 is SGHRS and CDR2 YFSETQ. CDR3 nucleotides: TGCGCCAGCAGCGTGACAGGTCTGAATGTTAACACTGAAGCTTTCTTT. Amino acids: CASSVTGLNVNTEAFF.

This chain uses TRBV5-1 with TRBJ2-3; TRBD2 matches at 10 bases. With 1 base clipped from V and 4 bases from J, the junction kept 3 bases outside the gene matches. Germline CDR1 is SGHRS and CDR2 is YFSETQ. The CDR3 covers 15 residues. The CDR3 protein is CASSLFLAGADTQYF. The CDR3 bases are TGCGCCAGCAGCTTGTTCCTAGCGGGAGCAGATACGCAGTATTTT.

The chain combines TRBV6-1 with TRBJ2-5; 9 bases map to TRBD1. This CDR3 contains 14 residues. Germline assignment: CDR1 MNHNS and CDR2 SASEGT. The V gene end was trimmed by 4 bases and the J gene end by 6 bases; junction bases not matched to a gene: 6. The CDR3 DNA reads TGTGCCAGCAGTGTACAGGGGGCCGTTCAGACCCAGTACTTC. Protein: CASSVQGAVQTQYF.

V is TRBV28 and J is TRBJ1-1; unclear D gene. The ends were cut back, 6 bases at V and 1 base at J, with 24 bases in the middle. The germline V gene has CDR1 MDHEN and CDR2 SYDVKM. The CDR3 spans 18 residues. CDR3 coding DNA: TGTGCCAGCAGCTCCCTTGTCCAGCCGTTCTGGAGGAACACTGAAGCTTTCTTT. This encodes CASSSLVQPFWRNTEAFF.

V usage is TRBV28 and J usage is TRBJ1-4; perhaps TRBD1 as D (6 bases). CDR1 is MDHEN and CDR2 is SYDVKM in the germline V gene. The CDR3 totals 15 residues. The ends were cut back, 6 bases at V and 5 bases at J, with 16 bases in the middle. The chain's CDR3 is CASSLTGQPNEKLFF. The CDR3 bases are TGTGCCAGCAGCCTAACCGGACAGCCCAATGAAAAACTGTTTTTT.

CDR3 loop: CASSLAGGMSSYEQYF. The CDR3 coding sequence is TGTGCCAGCAGCTTGGCGGGGGGGATGAGCTCCTACGAGCAGTACTTC. The chain joins TRBV5-6 to TRBJ2-7, with 8 bases matching TRBD2. Germline lookup yields CDR1 SGHDT and CDR2 YYEEEE. The CDR3 consists of 16 residues. The J segment lost 0 bases and the V segment lost 0 bases, leaving 5 bases of the junction unmatched.

The chain carries TRBV19 and TRBJ2-3; the D gene is possibly TRBD2 (5 bases). Germline lookup yields CDR1 LNHDA and CDR2 SQIVND (reference sequence). This CDR3 is built from 13 residues. With 5 bases removed from V and 7 bases from J, the gap between germline ends came to 13 bases. CDR3 amino acids: CASSGSVAYTQYF. As DNA, the CDR3 is TGTGCCAGTAGTGGTAGCGTCGCATATACGCAGTATTTT.

The J gene is TRBJ1-2, the V gene TRBV25-1; TRBD1 agrees at 9 bases. This CDR3 contains 15 residues. With 1 base clipped from V and 4 bases from J, the junction kept 4 bases outside the gene matches. Germline V gene sequence: CDR1 MGHDK, CDR2 SYGVNS. The CDR3: CASSEWGQGTYGYTF. CDR3 coding DNA: TGTGCCAGCAGTGAATGGGGACAGGGCACCTATGGCTACACCTTC.

The rearrangement joins TRBV30 to TRBJ1-5, with D tentatively TRBD1 (5 bases). CDR1 and CDR2 (germline): GTSNPN, SVGIG (reference sequence). The ends were cut back, 2 bases at V and 6 bases at J, with 11 bases in the middle. The CDR3 runs to 13 residues. The CDR3 sequence: CAWSFPGVQPQHF. CDR3 sequence (DNA): TGTGCCTGGAGTTTTCCGGGGGTTCAGCCCCAGCATTTT.

V and J are TRBV6-6 and TRBJ1-3; possibly TRBD1 for D (5 bases). The CDR3 runs 15 residues. Looked up from germline, CDR1 is MNHNY and CDR2 is SVGAGI (reference sequence). V was clipped by 0 bases and J by 1 base, with 7 bases between them. The CDR3, as DNA: TGTGCCAGCAGTTACTCGACAGCTTCTGGAAACACCATATATTTT. Translation gives CASSYSTASGNTIYF.

V usage is TRBV27 and J usage is TRBJ2-5; TRBD1 agrees at 7 bases. Germline CDR1 reads MNHEY; CDR2 reads SMNVEV (reference sequence). The V segment lost 4 bases and the J segment 5 bases; nucleotides outside the gene matches: 10. The CDR3 has 15 amino acids. CDR3 nucleotide sequence: TGTGCCAGCAGTTCATCGCCACAGGGGCGGGAGACCCAGTACTTC. It yields the protein CASSSSPQGRETQYF.

J is TRBJ2-7 and V is TRBV11-3, with TRBD1 matching 9 bases. The CDR3 runs 15 residues. With 4 bases clipped from V and 1 base from J, the junction kept 5 bases outside the gene matches. Germline V gives CDR1 SGHNT, CDR2 YENEEA. The CDR3 sequence: CASSYAGQGSYEQYF. CDR3 sequence (DNA): TGTGCCAGCAGCTACGCGGGACAGGGATCCTACGAGCAGTACTTC.

This chain uses TRBV6-5 with TRBJ2-1, with 9 bases matching TRBD1. This CDR3 region has 15 residues. Trimming at V came to 6 bases and at J to 2 bases, leaving 5 bases not matched to a gene. Germline V lookup: CDR1 MNHEY, CDR2 SVGAGI. CDR3 residues: CASSLDRGAYNEQFF. The CDR3 DNA sequence: TGTGCCAGCAGCCTGGACAGGGGAGCCTACAATGAGCAGTTCTTC.

The rearrangement links TRBV5-1 to TRBJ2-5; 8 nucleotides agree with TRBD1. The J call may be incorrect, as the DNA end agrees better with TRBJ2-7. The length of the CDR3 is 15 residues. The germline V gene encodes CDR1 SGHRS and CDR2 YFSETQ. The CDR3 bases are TGCGCCAGCAGCTTGGCCGGGACAGGAGTTCACGAGCAGTACTTC. Amino acids: CASSLAGTGVHEQYF.

The chain employs TRBV2 and TRBJ2-7; 9 positions agree with TRBD2. V was pared by 1 base and J by 6 bases, with 10 bases of the junction left unmatched. Germline V gene data show CDR1 as SNHLY and CDR2 as FYNNEI. The CDR3 is 16 residues long. The CDR3 coding sequence is TGTGCCAGCAGTGAAGTAGCGGGAGCTAGGTATTCCGAGCAGTACTTC. It is translated as CASSEVAGARYSEQYF.

The rearrangement uses TRBV30 and TRBJ1-4; D is unclear. Trimming removed 0 bases from V and 7 bases from J, with 18 bases in between. The CDR3 length is 16 residues. CDR1 GTSNPN and CDR2 SVGIG come from the germline V gene (reference sequence). The DNA of the CDR3 is TGTGCCTGGAGTGTACTAGAGAGGTCCTGGGGTGAAAAACTGTTTTTT. Its translation is CAWSVLERSWGEKLFF.

The chain recombines TRBV10-3 with TRBJ1-2; TRBD1 aligns across 7 bases. The germline CDR1 and CDR2 sequences are ENHRY and SYGVKD. The CDR3 spans 14 residues. Trimming cost V 4 bases and J 8 bases; bases outside gene matches: 10. Here the CDR3 DNA reads TGTGCCATCAGTGCAGACAGGGCAGGGGGAGGCTACACCTTC. Translating it yields CAISADRAGGGYTF.

This chain links TRBV28 with TRBJ2-1; 9 positions agree with TRBD2. Trimming removed 6 bases from V and 7 bases from J; junction bases left unmatched: 25. Germline V gene sequence: CDR1 MDHEN, CDR2 SYDVKM. The CDR3 has 20 amino acids. The CDR3 sequence: CASSPTPGKGVVAGENEQFF. DNA of the CDR3: TGTGCCAGCAGCCCAACCCCGGGGAAGGGTGTGGTAGCGGGAGAGAATGAGCAGTTCTTC.

V is TRBV29-1 and J is TRBJ2-1, with 10 bases that match TRBD1. Germline V gene lookup returns CDR1 SQVTM and CDR2 ANQGSEA. V lost 8 bases, J lost 0 bases, and 16 bases stayed unmatched. The CDR3 spans 18 residues. The CDR3 is CSLTGQGILGSSYNEQFF. The CDR3 DNA reads TGCAGCCTCACGGGACAGGGGATTTTGGGTAGCTCCTACAATGAGCAGTTCTTC.